This T cell receptor beta chain was sequenced during a study of blood T cell repertoires in COVID-19. As processed by the authors: Reference gene primers were amplified, and this amplification served to estimate nucleated cell counts. Assay used: immunoSEQ multiplex PCR; TCRdb lists only in-frame clones, some missing. Clonal size and the V and J genes are those of that table, whereas D and trimming came from the DNA. The sample lists hundreds of thousands of clones, roughly 88% occurring once. A single count supports this clone. The germline CDR1 and CDR2 sequences are MNHNY and SVGAGI (reference sequence). The CDR3 consists of 15 residues. Trimming took off 10 bases at V and 0 bases at J, with 16 bases between the two ends.

The material sequenced was peripheral blood. This sequence originates from a woman in her thirties or forties who had recovered from COVID-19. V and J are TRBV6-6 and TRBJ2-1; D is perhaps TRBD2 (5 bases). CDR3 region: CAITLSGTSYNEQFF. The CDR3 bases are TGTGCCATCACCTTAAGCGGAACCTCCTACAATGAGCAGTTCTTC.